The subject of this entry is one T cell receptor (beta chain). Its cognate antigen has yet to be identified. Base qualities are not at hand, and no much larger clone is one base apart. This record belongs to a study of beta chain features in type 1 diabetes (dated by TCRdb to the late 2010s). For context, the study as a whole: Mean age, gender distribution, total cell number and subset yield did not differ between patients and healthy donors. Across all samples, about 110 million sorted cells were examined, and cell number per subset correlated strongly with RNA yield. In the study, TCRB repertoires of sorted circulating CD4+ T cell subsets from recently diagnosed type 1 diabetes patients were compared with those of matched healthy donors. Regulatory and stem cell-like memory subsets were obtained from only 8 patients and roughly 8 healthy donors, while naive and central memory subsets were obtained from all 30 or so donors. General findings and caveats noted by the study authors: Naive, central memory and regulatory TCRB repertoires appeared to be more similar among patients than among healthy donors. Because cDNA was sequenced instead of genomic DNA, highly expressing activated cells could be over-represented, though the groups showed no difference in activation or CD3 levels. Shorter templates might have been favored by PCR, but patient and control samples were amplified and corrected together, so both groups would have been affected equally by any skew. In all four CD4+ subsets, TCRB CDR3 length was moderately but significantly shorter in type 1 diabetes patients. Because small numbers of individuals were included in the HLA sub-analyses, any influence of HLA type on TCRB rearrangement was left unresolved. At VDJ recombination sites, type 1 diabetes patients had fewer insertions and more deleted nucleotides, which implies abnormalities in thymic rearrangement.

V ends up 2 bases short and J 4 bases short, with an unmatched junction base count of 7. The germline V gene sets CDR1 to SGHTA and CDR2 to FQGNSA. Reading from cysteine to phenylalanine, the CDR3 counts 16 amino acids. Kept here is only the CDR3 DNA, which spans 48 bases and is read in frame from base 1. Each donor gave one peripheral blood draw, averaging approximately 0.12 L, which was collected into heparinised tubes. A BD FACSAria II was used to sort naive, central memory, regulatory and stem cell-like memory CD4+ T cells with a panel that included CD45RO, CCR7, CD25, CD127, CD95 and CD27. Purity was above 95% for every sorted population. PBMCs were isolated immediately by Lymphoprep density gradient centrifugation and stained directly without culture. Samples were stained and sorted in pairs, with one healthy donor and one patient per experiment, so that batch effects were minimized. The High Capacity cDNA Reverse Transcription Kit was used to reverse transcribe all of the isolated RNA, meaning that expressed TCRB transcripts were what got sequenced. Deep immunoSEQ sequencing was performed on naive, central memory and regulatory T cell samples, with an average of roughly 3.5 million total reads per sample. Sorted cells were lysed in RLT buffer, and RNA was extracted using DNase-treated RNeasy Micro or Mini kits according to cell number. To prevent cross-contamination, each cell subset was processed individually, whereas patient and healthy donor samples were processed jointly. The immunoSEQ multiplex PCR was used to amplify TCRB sequences from cDNA, generating 87-bp fragments that spanned the CDR3 region. The amplicons were sequenced using the Illumina HiSeq platform. Per the source publication's procedure: Synthetic template baselines were used to correct PCR bias computationally, reads within Hamming distance 2 were collapsed, and singletons that could not be merged were discarded. Reads were aligned to IMGT to assign V, D and J genes, CDR3 length, and insertions or deletions at six rearrangement sites. Clonotype counts were normalized to sorted cell number within each subset before computing true diversity and Gini coefficients with the tcR R package. Repertoire sharing was quantified using the overlap coefficient calculated on TCRB nucleotide sequences. As a proxy for the pre-selection repertoire, out-of-frame TCRB sequences from naive cells were analyzed. Imported from immuneACCESS, the table was reduced by TCRdb to in-frame sequences with V and J called. These copies leave out some clones; in studies compared against another copy, an unresolved V gene accounts for under half, and the cause of the remainder is not known. D and trimming come from the DNA, and the V and J calls and clone size come from that table. The sample includes roughly 240,000 clones, with 55% to 70% observed a single time. About 0.05% of the sample is taken by the ten largest.

Sequenced: naive CD4+ T cells from blood. Explained via the paper, the cell subset or site label denotes: true naive CD4+ T cells. The receptor comes from a man younger than 40 in good health. In this chain, TRBV7-2 is recombined with TRBJ2-5; 10 central bases correspond to TRBD2. The CDR3 protein sequence reads: CASSLWLAGDRETQYF. The bases read TGTGCCAGCAGCTTATGGCTAGCGGGAGATCGAGAGACCCAGTACTTC.